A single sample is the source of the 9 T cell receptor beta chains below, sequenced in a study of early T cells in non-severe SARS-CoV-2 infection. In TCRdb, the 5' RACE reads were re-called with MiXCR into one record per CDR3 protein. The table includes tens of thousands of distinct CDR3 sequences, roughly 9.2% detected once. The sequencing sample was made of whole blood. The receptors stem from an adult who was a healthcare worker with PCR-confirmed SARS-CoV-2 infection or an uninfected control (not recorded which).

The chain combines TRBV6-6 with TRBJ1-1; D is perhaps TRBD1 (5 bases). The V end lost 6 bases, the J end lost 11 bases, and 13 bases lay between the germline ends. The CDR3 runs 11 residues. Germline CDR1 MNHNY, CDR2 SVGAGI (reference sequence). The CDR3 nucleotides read TGTGCCAGCAGCCGCAGGGAGGACGCTTTCTTT. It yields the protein CASSRREDAFF.

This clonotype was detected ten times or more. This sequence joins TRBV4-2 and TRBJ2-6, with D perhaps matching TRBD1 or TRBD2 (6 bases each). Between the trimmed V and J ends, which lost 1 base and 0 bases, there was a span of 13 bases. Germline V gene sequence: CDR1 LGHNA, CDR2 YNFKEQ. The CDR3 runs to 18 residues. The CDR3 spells CASSQAGEESSGANVLTF. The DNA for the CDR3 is TGTGCCAGCAGCCAAGCAGGGGAGGAAAGCTCTGGGGCCAACGTCCTGACTTTC.

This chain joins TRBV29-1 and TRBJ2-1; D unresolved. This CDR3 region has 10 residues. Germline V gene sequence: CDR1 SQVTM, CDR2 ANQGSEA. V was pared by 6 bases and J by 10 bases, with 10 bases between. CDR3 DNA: TGCAGCGTCCTAAATCCAGAGCAGTTCTTC. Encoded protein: CSVLNPEQFF.

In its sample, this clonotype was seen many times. The CDR3 DNA reads as TGTGCCAGCAGTACCAACAGGCAGGGGGATCAGCCCCAGCATTTT. It is translated as CASSTNRQGDQPQHF. This chain joins TRBV6-5 and TRBJ1-5; 7 nucleotides match TRBD1. The V segment lost 5 bases and the J segment 5 bases; nucleotides outside the gene matches: 9. Germline V gene sequence: CDR1 MNHEY, CDR2 SVGAGI. The CDR3 length is 15 residues.

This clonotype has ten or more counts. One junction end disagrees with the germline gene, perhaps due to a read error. The CDR3 DNA reads TGTGCCAGCAGCGTGGGTGGGACAGCTCTCTTT. Translated: CASSVGGTALF. The J gene is TRBJ1-6, the V gene TRBV6-1; 7 positions agree with TRBD1. This CDR3 region has 11 residues. Germline V gives CDR1 MNHNS, CDR2 SASEGT.

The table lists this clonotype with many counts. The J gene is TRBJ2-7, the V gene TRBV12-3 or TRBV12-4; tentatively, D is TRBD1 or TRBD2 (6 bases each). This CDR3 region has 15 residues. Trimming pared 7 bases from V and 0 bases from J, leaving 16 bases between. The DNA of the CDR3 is TGTGCCAGCACCGTAGGGGGGCTAAGCTCCTACGAGCAGTACTTC. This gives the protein CASTVGGLSSYEQYF.

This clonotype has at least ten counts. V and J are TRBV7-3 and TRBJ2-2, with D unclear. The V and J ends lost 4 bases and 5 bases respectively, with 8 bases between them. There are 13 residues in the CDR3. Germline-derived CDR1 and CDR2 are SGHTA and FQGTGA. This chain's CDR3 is CASSSVATGELFF. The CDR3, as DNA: TGTGCCAGCAGCTCCGTTGCTACCGGGGAGCTGTTTTTT.

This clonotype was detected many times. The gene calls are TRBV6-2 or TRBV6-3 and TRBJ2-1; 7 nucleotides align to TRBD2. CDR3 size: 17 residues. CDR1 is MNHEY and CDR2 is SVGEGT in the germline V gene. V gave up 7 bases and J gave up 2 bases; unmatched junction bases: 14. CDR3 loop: CASTRHSTGGTYNEQFF. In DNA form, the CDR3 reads TGTGCCAGCACCAGACATTCCACCGGGGGGACCTACAATGAGCAGTTCTTC.

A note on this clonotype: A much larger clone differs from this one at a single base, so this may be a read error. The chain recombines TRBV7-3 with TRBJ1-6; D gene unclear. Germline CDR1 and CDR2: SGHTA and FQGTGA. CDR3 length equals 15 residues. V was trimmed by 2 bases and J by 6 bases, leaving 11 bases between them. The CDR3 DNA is TGTGCCAGCAGCTTAGTAAGCGTGGGTAATTCACCCCTCCACTTT. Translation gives CASSLVSVGNSPLHF.